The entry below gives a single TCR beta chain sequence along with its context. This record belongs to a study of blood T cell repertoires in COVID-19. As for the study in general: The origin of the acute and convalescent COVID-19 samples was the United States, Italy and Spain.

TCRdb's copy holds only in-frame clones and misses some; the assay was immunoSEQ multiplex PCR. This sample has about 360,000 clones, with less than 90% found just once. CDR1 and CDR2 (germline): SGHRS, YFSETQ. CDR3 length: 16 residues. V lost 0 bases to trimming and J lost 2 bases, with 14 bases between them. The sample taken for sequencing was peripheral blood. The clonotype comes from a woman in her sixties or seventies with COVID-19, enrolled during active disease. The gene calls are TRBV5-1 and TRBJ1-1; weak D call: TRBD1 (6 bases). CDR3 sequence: CASSLDGGAPNTEAFF. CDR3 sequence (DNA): TGCGCCAGCAGCTTGGACGGGGGGGCCCCTAACACTGAAGCTTTCTTT.